The clone carrying this TCR beta chain was detected a few times. This CDR3 contains 11 residues. V was pared by 3 bases and J by 7 bases, with 6 bases between. The record originates from a study of blood T cell repertoires in COVID-19. Whole-study context: The samples span acute and convalescent COVID-19 from the United States, Italy and Spain. The analysed material was cDNA or gDNA that came from T cells, B-cell-depleted T cells, or PBMCs.

Per the study methods: Quantification of nucleated cells was approximated via reference gene primer amplification. Clones were sequenced by immunoSEQ multiplex PCR, and TCRdb holds only the in-frame ones, with some missing. For V, J and clone size, that table is used; D and trimming come from the DNA. The sample yields around 140,000 clones, 76% seen once. Sequencing was done on a sample of peripheral blood. This TCR was sampled from a woman older than 75 with active or convalescent COVID-19. The chain has TRBV12-3 or TRBV12-4 and TRBJ1-1; D ambiguous. CDR3 sequence (DNA): TGTGCCAGCAGTTTCGGAGGTGAAGCTTTCTTT. Protein: CASSFGGEAFF.